One TCR beta chain is described in this entry. This entry belongs to a study of blood T cell repertoires in COVID-19. Authors' analysis steps: Estimation of nucleated cell counts was performed using reference gene primer amplification. The protocol was immunoSEQ multiplex PCR, while the TCRdb copy is restricted to in-frame clones and leaves out a portion. That table gives V, J and clone size, and the DNA gave D and trimming. Altogether approximately 240,000 clones are present, roughly 80% being singletons, with the ten largest covering approximately 1.4%. Germline CDR1 LGHDT, CDR2 YNNKEL (reference sequence). The junction had 15 bases not matched to a gene; V was cut back by 4 bases and J by 12 bases. The CDR3 sequence is 18 residues long.

The receptor was derived from a woman aged 40 to 49 with acute COVID-19. This chain connects TRBV3-1 (or the pseudogene TRBV3-2) to TRBJ2-1; TRBD2 matches 16 bases. The sample taken for sequencing was PBMCs or T cells enriched from blood (not recorded which). CDR3: CASSRGTSGRAPSFGQFF. In nucleotides, the CDR3 is TGTGCCAGCAGCCGAGGGACTAGCGGGAGGGCCCCCTCGTTCGGGCAGTTCTTC.